This T cell receptor beta chain stems from a study of blood T cells in healthy people across ages. Study-level findings and limits: In the absence of known donor CMV status, changes in expanded clonotypes were possibly confounded. Estimates of total diversity, which came from one million sequenced T cells, were considered to be underestimates.

Trimming removed 7 bases from V and 6 bases from J, with 13 bases in between. This CDR3 is built from 13 residues. Every donor contributed roughly 10 milliliters of peripheral blood by blood draw. Total RNA, at least 5.5 micrograms per sample, came from PBMCs. Regarding this clonotype: The target antigen is unknown.

Combining a sample-barcoded 5' primer with a J-beta primer mix, a second PCR ran for roughly 7 to 12 cycles. In TCRdb, the 5' RACE reads were re-called with MiXCR into one record per CDR3 protein. The sample records approximately 800,000 distinct CDR3 sequences, around 34% being singletons. J is TRBJ1-5 and V is TRBV12-3 or TRBV12-4, with D maybe TRBD1 (6 bases). Sequenced sample: blood. The sequence was obtained from a man aged 18 to 29 in good health. CDR3 in DNA: TGTGCCAGCATGCACAGGGCCCGTCAGCCCCAGCATTTT. Translating gives CASMHRARQPQHF.